These 2 T cell receptor beta chains originate from one sample sequenced in a study of blood T cell repertoires in COVID-19. Repertoires were generated with immunoSEQ multiplex PCR, while TCRdb's copy carries only in-frame clones and drops some. The sample includes roughly 300,000 clones, 91% of them seen just once. The sequencing input was peripheral blood. These receptors all stem from a woman under 40 with COVID-19, enrolled during active disease.

CDR3 sequence: CASSLTSGNFDEQFF. CDR3 DNA: TGTGCCAGCAGTCTGACTAGCGGGAACTTCGATGAGCAGTTCTTC. The chain combines TRBV27 with TRBJ2-1, with TRBD2 matching over 11 bases. The CDR3 consists of 15 residues. The V gene's germline CDR1 is MNHEY and CDR2 SMNVEV (reference sequence). J gave up 8 bases and V 5 bases, and 8 bases lay outside the gene matches.

This chain uses TRBV29-1 with TRBJ2-7; TRBD2 aligns across 13 bases. The germline gives CDR1 SQVTM, CDR2 ANQGSEA. J was trimmed by 7 bases and V by 6 bases; bases with no gene match: 9. This CDR3 has 14 amino acids. CDR3 bases: TGCAGCGTGACTGGACTAGCGGGAGTAAGTGAGCAGTACTTC. Translating it yields CSVTGLAGVSEQYF.